This T cell receptor beta chain is drawn from a study of regulatory T cells in long-lasting Graves disease. Study in general: It was over 5 years of antithyroid drugs, with positive TSH receptor antibodies, that meant persistent Graves' disease. Study-wide results and caveats: Clonotypes that were public and shared totalled around 2,700 in persistent patients versus around 1,000 in new patients. Exclusively peripheral blood, rather than thyroid tissue, was studied.

Only a few counts were recorded for this clonotype. The antigen remains undetermined. Library construction for TCR beta used iRepertoire HTBI primers and Arm-PCR of CDR3 regions. TCRdb itself ran the multiplex PCR reads through MiXCR, one entry per CDR3 protein. The sample gives some 330,000 distinct CDR3 sequences, less than 30% of which show up once; under 35% is in the top ten. V gave up 11 bases and J gave up 5 bases; unmatched junction bases: 4. CDR1 SSHAT and CDR2 FNYEAQ come from the germline V gene (reference sequence). This CDR3 spans 13 amino acids. As to time point: persistent/refractory GD, antithyroid drugs over 5 years with positive TRAb. The TCR library was made from RNA extracted from PBMCs.

This clonotype was obtained from a woman between 40 and 55 years old with Graves disease. The material was peripheral blood mononuclear cells (PBMCs), obtained when the disease was refractory, from a patient treated with antithyroid drugs. The gene calls are TRBV7-7 and TRBJ2-2; 11 bases fit TRBD2. The CDR3 DNA reads as TGTGCCCTAGCGGGAGGCGGGACCGGGGAGCTGTTTTTT. Protein product: CALAGGGTGELFF.